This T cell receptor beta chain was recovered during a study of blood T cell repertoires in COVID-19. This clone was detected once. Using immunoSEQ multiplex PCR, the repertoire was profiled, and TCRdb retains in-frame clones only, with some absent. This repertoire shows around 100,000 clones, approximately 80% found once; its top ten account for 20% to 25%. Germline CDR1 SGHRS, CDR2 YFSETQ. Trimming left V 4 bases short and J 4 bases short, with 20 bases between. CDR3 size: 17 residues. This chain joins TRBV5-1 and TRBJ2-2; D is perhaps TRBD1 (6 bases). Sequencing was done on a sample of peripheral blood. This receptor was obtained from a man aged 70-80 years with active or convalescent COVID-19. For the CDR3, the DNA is TGCGCCAGCAGCCGATCAAGGCCAGGGGATGGCACCGGGGAGCTGTTTTTT. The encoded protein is CASSRSRPGDGTGELFF. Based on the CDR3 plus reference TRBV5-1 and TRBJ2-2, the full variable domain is KAGVTQTPRYLIKTRGQQVTLSCSPISGHRSVSWYQQTPGQGLQFLFEYFSETQRNKGNFPGRFSGRQFSNSRSEMNVSTLELGDSALYLCASSRSRPGDGTGELFFGEGSRLTVL.